This entry concerns a single T cell receptor (beta chain). Self-reported history from a screening survey and questionnaire set each donor's cohort. What the recovered Cohort 3 donors had was two negative PCRs, clearance, or symptom resolution. This sample was taken from a study of blood T cell repertoires in COVID-19. Overall study context: T cells, B-cell-depleted T cells, or PBMCs supplied cDNA or gDNA.

The data were produced by immunoSEQ multiplex PCR, yet TCRdb's version contains in-frame clones alone and is incomplete. The data show approximately 400,000 clones, 80% to 85% seen once. This CDR3 is built from 16 residues. Losses at the gene ends were 8 bases for V and 8 bases for J; bases not matched to a gene: 14. Looked up from germline, CDR1 is SGHAT and CDR2 is FQNNGV. The TCR originated in a woman between 45 and 60 years old who had recovered from COVID-19. Sequenced material: PBMCs or T cells enriched from blood (not recorded which). The chain links TRBV11-2 to TRBJ1-4; 10 positions agree with TRBD1. In DNA, the CDR3 is TGTGCCAGCGCCCCCCGGGGGACAGGGGTAGCGGAAAAACTGTTTTTT. Translation: CASAPRGTGVAEKLFF.